Below are 32 T cell receptor beta chains sequenced from a single sample in a study of CD8 T cells in Susac syndrome. The RNA input was about 0.45 to 1 ug, and it was reverse transcribed with random hexamers. TCRdb fed the immunoSEQ multiplex PCR reads into MiXCR, producing one record per CDR3 protein. Among over 300,000 distinct CDR3 sequences listed, 92% were seen once. Sequencing was carried out using CD4+ T cells from PBMCs. The receptors derive from a human donor with multiple sclerosis.

This clonotype was observed a few times. The chain joins TRBV29-1 to TRBJ2-7; D unclear. The CDR3 runs 13 residues. Per germline, CDR1 SQVTM and CDR2 ANQGSEA. Deletions cut 6 bases from V and 0 bases from J, with 12 bases between. The CDR3 DNA reads as TGCAGCGTCAAGACGACCGGCTCCTACGAGCAGTACTTC. Its protein product is CSVKTTGSYEQYF.

Note on this clonotype: The junction departs from the called germline gene at one end, perhaps through a read error. This chain links TRBV20-1 with TRBJ2-1, with 10 bases lining up with TRBD2. This CDR3 spans 15 amino acids. Germline lookup yields CDR1 DFQATT and CDR2 SNEGSKA (reference sequence). Here the CDR3 reads CSARDPNGLAGVSIF. The CDR3 nucleotides are TGCAGTGCTAGAGACCCCAACGGCCTAGCGGGAGTTTCGATCTTC.

The chain has TRBV5-1 and TRBJ2-1, with D uncertain. Trimming cost V 0 bases and J 8 bases, with 12 bases left between them. The CDR3 is made up of 14 amino acids. In germline, CDR1 is SGHRS, CDR2 YFSETQ. The CDR3 sequence: CASSLVPPHDEQFF. CDR3 coding DNA: TGCGCCAGCAGCTTGGTACCGCCGCACGATGAGCAGTTCTTC.

The chain couples TRBV6-6 to TRBJ2-5; D is perhaps TRBD2 (6 bases). From germline, CDR1 is MNHNY and CDR2 SVGAGI (reference sequence). V lost 6 bases to trimming and J lost 4 bases, with 12 bases between them. The CDR3 spans 13 residues. CDR3 DNA sequence: TGTGCCAGCAGGCGGGGCCCGGGAGAGACCCAGTACTTC. It translates to CASRRGPGETQYF.

This rearrangement joins TRBV9 to TRBJ2-3; 10 bases map to TRBD2. With 3 bases clipped from V and 2 bases from J, the junction kept 6 bases outside the gene matches. Germline CDR1 and CDR2: SGDLS and YYNGEE. This CDR3 contains 16 residues. The CDR3 region has the DNA TGTGCCAGCAGCGCCAGAGCGGGAGGGTACACAGATACGCAGTATTTT. Its protein is CASSARAGGYTDTQYF.

V usage is TRBV5-1 and J usage is TRBJ2-2; 7 bases map to TRBD2. Germline lookup yields CDR1 SGHRS and CDR2 YFSETQ. There are 16 residues in the CDR3. J was trimmed by 1 base and V by 0 bases; bases with no gene match: 3. The CDR3 DNA sequence: TGCGCCAGCAGCTTGGAACTAGCGAGGAACACCGGGGAGCTGTTTTTT. Its translation: CASSLELARNTGELFF.

The gene calls are TRBV5-1 and TRBJ1-4; the D gene is possibly TRBD1 (6 bases). Germline CDR1 reads SGHRS; CDR2 reads YFSETQ. The germline V and J ends were trimmed by 2 bases and 0 bases, with 8 bases remaining between them. The CDR3 runs 15 residues. CDR3 sequence: CASSLRTATNEKLFF. CDR3 nucleotides: TGCGCCAGCAGCTTAAGGACAGCAACTAATGAAAAACTGTTTTTT.

This clonotype has a handful of counts. This chain joins TRBV5-1 and TRBJ2-5; TRBD2 agrees at 10 bases. Trimming removed 4 bases from V and 1 base from J; junction bases left unmatched: 7. Germline CDR1 SGHRS, CDR2 YFSETQ. This CDR3 comprises 16 residues. In nucleotides, the CDR3 is TGCGCCAGCAGCCCTGGGCCTAGCGGGGGCCAAGAGACCCAGTACTTC. Translation gives CASSPGPSGGQETQYF.

J is TRBJ2-7 and V is TRBV18; 7 bases match TRBD2. Per germline, CDR1 KGHSH and CDR2 LQKENI. V shed 0 bases, J shed 1 base, and the junction held 0 bases outside the gene matches. The CDR3 loop spans 14 amino acids. CDR3 DNA sequence: TGTGCCAGCTCACCACCGGGGGGGTCCTACGAGCAGTACTTC. It translates to CASSPPGGSYEQYF.

The rearrangement joins TRBV6-2 or TRBV6-3 to TRBJ1-5; D is possibly TRBD1 (6 bases). The CDR3 extends over 17 amino acids. Trimming shortened V by 6 bases and J by 2 bases, and 20 bases separated the two germline ends. Germline V gene sequence: CDR1 MNHEY, CDR2 SVGEGT. In nucleotides, the CDR3 is TGTGCCAGCAGCCGTCAGGACAGTTCCGTAGGCAATCAGCCCCAGCATTTT. This codes for CASSRQDSSVGNQPQHF.

The chain has TRBV7-2 and TRBJ2-3, with D unclear. The CDR3 has 14 amino acids. V dropped 5 bases and J dropped 3 bases, with 12 bases sitting between them. The germline V gene has CDR1 SGHTA and CDR2 FQGNSA. The CDR3 spells CASSPDVGTDTQYF. The CDR3 coding sequence is TGTGCCAGCAGCCCAGACGTGGGGACAGATACGCAGTATTTT.

The rearrangement joins TRBV4-1 to TRBJ2-3; D not certain. CDR3 length equals 15 residues. V was trimmed by 2 bases and J by 1 base, leaving 10 bases between them. Germline V lookup: CDR1 MGHRA, CDR2 YSYEKL. The CDR3 DNA is TGCGCCAGCAGCCAATGGGGTGGAGGCACAGATACGCAGTATTTT. Its translation is CASSQWGGGTDTQYF.

This chain joins TRBV7-8 and TRBJ2-5, with TRBD2 matching 8 bases. With V trimmed by 2 bases and J by 2 bases, 10 bases remained unmatched. Germline values: CDR1 SGHVS, CDR2 FQNEAQ. The CDR3 contains 17 residues. This CDR3 is CASSLLQGLDGQETQYF. CDR3 sequence (DNA): TGTGCCAGCAGCTTACTACAGGGACTAGACGGGCAAGAGACCCAGTACTTC.

This chain uses TRBV29-1 with TRBJ1-6; D may be TRBD1 (5 bases). CDR3 length: 14 amino acids. The germline gives CDR1 SQVTM, CDR2 ANQGSEA. V dropped 6 bases and J dropped 4 bases, with 13 bases sitting between them. CDR3 sequence (DNA): TGCAGCGTGGGGACCGGCTCTTATAATTCACCCCTCCACTTT. This translates into CSVGTGSYNSPLHF.

This clonotype was recorded a few times. This chain connects TRBV30 to TRBJ2-7; 8 bases align to TRBD1. The trim removed 2 bases at V and 3 bases at J, leaving 0 bases unmatched. CDR1 GTSNPN and CDR2 SVGIG come from the germline V gene (reference sequence). This CDR3 has 12 residues. The CDR3 sequence is CAWSTGGYEQYF. The CDR3, as DNA: TGTGCCTGGAGTACAGGGGGCTACGAGCAGTACTTC.

This chain connects TRBV3-1 to TRBJ2-3, with D maybe TRBD1 (6 bases). Germline assignment: CDR1 LGHDT and CDR2 YNNKEL (reference sequence). V shed 1 base and J shed 5 bases, with 10 bases lying between them. This CDR3 is 14 amino acids long. The CDR3 here is CASSQVGAGDTQYF. The CDR3 DNA sequence: TGTGCCAGCAGCCAAGTGGGGGCCGGAGATACGCAGTATTTT.

This clonotype occurred a few times. V is TRBV13 and J is TRBJ2-7, with D perhaps assigned TRBD1 or TRBD2 (5 bases each). Germline CDR1 reads PRHDT; CDR2 reads FYEKMQ (reference sequence). The V and J ends lost 4 bases and 2 bases respectively, with 15 bases between them. The CDR3 contains 15 residues. Written as DNA, the CDR3 is TGTGCCAGCAGCTCGTCCGGGACGGTGACCTACGAGCAGTACTTC. This translates into CASSSSGTVTYEQYF.

The gene calls are TRBV12-3 or TRBV12-4 and TRBJ2-1; D ambiguous. V lost 2 bases and J 6 bases, leaving 11 bases between the germline ends. The CDR3 extends over 14 amino acids. This CDR3 is CASSLSVSFNEQFF. The CDR3 DNA is TGTGCCAGCAGTTTATCCGTTAGTTTCAATGAGCAGTTCTTC.

The rearrangement links TRBV7-9 to TRBJ1-1; 11 bases fit TRBD1. This CDR3 comprises 16 residues. Germline V gives CDR1 SEHNR, CDR2 FQNEAQ (reference sequence). V shed 3 bases and J 5 bases; nucleotides not matched to a gene: 8. Here the CDR3 DNA reads TGTGCCAGCAGCTTTGAAGATGGGACAGGGGGAACTGAAGCTTTCTTT. Translation gives CASSFEDGTGGTEAFF.

The chain recombines TRBV7-9 with TRBJ1-2; a possible D gene is TRBD1 (6 bases). Germline lookup yields CDR1 SEHNR and CDR2 FQNEAQ (reference sequence). V lost 1 base and J lost 12, with 9 bases in between. The CDR3 runs to 11 residues. The CDR3 loop is CASSLGGRDTF. CDR3 coding DNA: TGTGCCAGCAGCTTAGGGGGGCGAGACACCTTC.

CDR3 nucleotides: TGTGCCAGCAGTCCGGGGAGGGGCAGGGGCTTTGAAGCTTTCTTT. Its protein is CASSPGRGRGFEAFF. The V and J genes are TRBV12-3 or TRBV12-4 and TRBJ1-1, with TRBD1 as a possible D gene (6 bases). V was cut by 5 bases and J by 7 bases, with 20 bases left in between. CDR3 length: 15 residues.

This clonotype occurred once. The CDR3 loop is CASSFQGTHASNQPQHF. Written as DNA, the CDR3 is TGTGCCAGCAGTTTTCAGGGGACCCACGCTAGCAATCAGCCCCAGCATTTT. The genes are TRBV12-3 or TRBV12-4 and TRBJ1-5; possible D gene TRBD1, 6 bases. Trimming pared 3 bases from V and 0 bases from J, leaving 15 bases between. This CDR3 is 17 amino acids long.

V usage is TRBV6-1 and J usage is TRBJ1-1; D not resolved. Germline V lookup: CDR1 MNHNS, CDR2 SASEGT. V gave up 6 bases and J gave up 0 bases, with 8 bases separating them. The CDR3 spans 13 residues. The CDR3 spells CASRVAMNTEAFF. Here the CDR3 DNA reads TGTGCCAGCAGGGTGGCGATGAACACTGAAGCTTTCTTT.

This chain connects TRBV4-2 to TRBJ1-5; 12 bases align to TRBD1. Trimming at V came to 1 base and at J to 3 bases, leaving 4 bases not matched to a gene. Looked up from germline, CDR1 is LGHNA and CDR2 is YNFKEQ. The CDR3 contains 17 residues. In nucleotides, the CDR3 is TGTGCCAGCAGCCAAGCGGGGGGACAGGGGGCCAATCAGCCCCAGCATTTT. Translating gives CASSQAGGQGANQPQHF.

The chain uses TRBV6-2 or TRBV6-3 and TRBJ1-5; D remains unclear. The germline CDR1 and CDR2 sequences are MNHEY and SVGEGT. CDR3 size: 16 residues. The ends were cut back, 2 bases at V and 4 bases at J, with 15 bases in the middle. The CDR3 is CASSYVASGPNQPQHF. DNA of the CDR3: TGTGCCAGCAGTTACGTGGCATCGGGCCCAAATCAGCCCCAGCATTTT.

The chain joins TRBV5-1 to TRBJ2-3; a possible D gene is TRBD1 (6 bases). This CDR3 region has 12 residues. V was cut by 7 bases and J by 3 bases, with 9 bases left in between. Germline CDR1 reads SGHRS; CDR2 reads YFSETQ. The CDR3: CASAQGTDTQYF. DNA of the CDR3: TGCGCCAGCGCACAGGGAACAGATACGCAGTATTTT.

The chain uses TRBV7-9 and TRBJ2-2, with 7 bases aligning to TRBD1. Germline CDR1 reads SEHNR; CDR2 reads FQNEAQ (reference sequence). CDR3 length equals 15 residues. The V segment lost 5 bases and the J segment 4 bases; nucleotides outside the gene matches: 7. The CDR3 is CASSAPKGATGELFF. CDR3 nucleotides: TGTGCCAGCAGCGCCCCTAAGGGGGCCACCGGGGAGCTGTTTTTT. Supplemented by reference TRBV7-9 and TRBJ2-2, the full variable domain reads DTGVSQNPRHKITKRGQNVTFRCDPISEHNRLYWYRQTLGQGPEFLTYFQNEAQLEKSRLLSDRFSAERPKGSFSTLEIQRTEQGDSAMYLCASSAPKGATGELFFGEGSRLTVL.

V gene TRBV30 combines with J gene TRBJ1-2; 8 bases align to TRBD1. V shed 5 bases, J shed 2 bases, and the junction held 19 bases outside the gene matches. The germline V gene encodes CDR1 GTSNPN and CDR2 SVGIG (reference sequence). The CDR3 has 18 residues. As DNA, the CDR3 is TGTGCCTGGCTTACCCCGGGACAGGATCCCCAGAGGAACTATGGCTACACCTTC. Amino acids: CAWLTPGQDPQRNYGYTF.

The V gene is TRBV5-1, the J gene TRBJ1-4; 12 positions agree with TRBD1. Trimming at V came to 3 bases and at J to 8 bases, leaving 2 bases not matched to a gene. This CDR3 has 14 residues. From germline, CDR1 is SGHRS and CDR2 YFSETQ. CDR3 residues: CASSSGTGGEKLFF. The CDR3 bases are TGCGCCAGCAGCTCCGGGACAGGGGGCGAAAAACTGTTTTTT.

This clonotype was counted a few times. The chain combines TRBV30 with TRBJ1-2, with no clear D. The CDR3 covers 14 residues. Trimming took 0 bases from V and 4 from J, leaving 12 bases between them. Germline V CDR1 and CDR2: GTSNPN, SVGIG (reference sequence). Here the CDR3 DNA reads TGTGCCTGGAGTGTGAGGTTTGGTGGCTATGGCTACACCTTC. It specifies CAWSVRFGGYGYTF.

This chain connects TRBV20-1 to TRBJ2-1; TRBD2 matches at 8 bases. The germline V gene has CDR1 DFQATT and CDR2 SNEGSKA (reference sequence). The V segment lost 5 bases and the J segment 4 bases; nucleotides outside the gene matches: 7. The CDR3 is made up of 14 amino acids. The DNA of the CDR3 is TGCAGTGCTGCCGAAGCGGGAGCGTACAATGAGCAGTTCTTC. Translating it yields CSAAEAGAYNEQFF.

This sequence joins TRBV7-2 and TRBJ1-4, with 10 bases aligning to TRBD1. J lost 3 bases, V lost 5 bases, and 6 bases had no gene match. The germline gives CDR1 SGHTA, CDR2 FQGNSA. CDR3 length: 16 amino acids. CDR3 sequence: CASSRRQGAANEKLFF. In nucleotides, the CDR3 is TGTGCCAGCAGCCGGAGACAGGGGGCGGCTAATGAAAAACTGTTTTTT. The whole variable domain, filled in from reference TRBV7-2 and TRBJ1-4, reads GAGVSQSPSNKVTEKGKDVELRCDPISGHTALYWYRQSLGQGLEFLIYFQGNSAPDKSGLPSDRFSAERTGGSVSTLTIQRTQQEDSAVYLCASSRRQGAANEKLFFGSGTQLSVL.